In this sample, the clone carrying this T cell receptor beta chain turned up a few times. Per germline, CDR1 MNHNS and CDR2 SASEGT. The CDR3 extends over 14 amino acids. V was pared by 7 bases and J by 1 base, with 13 bases between. Molecular barcoding with unique molecular identifiers was used for the TCRbeta library. Via MiXCR, TCRdb re-called the PCR reads, giving one row per CDR3 protein. The sample holds approximately 500,000 distinct CDR3 sequences, over 9.5% seen once. This sample was included in a study of T-cell reconstitution after alpha-beta-depleted transplantation in children. The input for sequencing was PBMCs, taken before TCRalphabeta/CD19-depleted stem cell transplant. This receptor was identified in a child aged 2-9 years with inherited bone marrow failure, due to receive a stem cell transplant. V and J are TRBV6-1 and TRBJ2-5, with D perhaps matching TRBD2 (5 bases). This chain's CDR3 is CASTEGLAQETQYF. The CDR3 DNA sequence: TGTGCCAGCACAGAAGGGCTAGCCCAAGAGACCCAGTACTTC.